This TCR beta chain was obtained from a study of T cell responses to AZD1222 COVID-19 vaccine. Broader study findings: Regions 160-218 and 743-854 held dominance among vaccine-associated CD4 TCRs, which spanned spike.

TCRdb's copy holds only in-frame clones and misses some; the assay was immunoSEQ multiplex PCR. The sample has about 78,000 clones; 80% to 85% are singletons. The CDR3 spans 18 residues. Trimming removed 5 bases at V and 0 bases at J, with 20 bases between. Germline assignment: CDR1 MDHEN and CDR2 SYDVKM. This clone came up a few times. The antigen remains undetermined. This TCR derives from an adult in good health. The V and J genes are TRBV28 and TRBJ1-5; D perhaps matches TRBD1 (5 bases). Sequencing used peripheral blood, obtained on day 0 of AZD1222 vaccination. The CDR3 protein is CASSPESRDGYSNQPQHF. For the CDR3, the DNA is TGTGCCAGCAGTCCGGAGTCCCGGGACGGTTATAGCAATCAGCCCCAGCATTTT.